Here is one T cell receptor beta chain with its context. The data derive from a study of blood T cell repertoires in COVID-19. Study overall: The United States, Italy and Spain provided the acute and convalescent COVID-19 samples.

Living in about two dozen US areas, the participants were between 18 and 89 years of age. Measured with immunoSEQ multiplex PCR; TCRdb has only the in-frame clones, and not every one. Of approximately 290,000 clones listed, around 90% are singletons. V lost 3 bases and J lost 7, with 7 bases in between. The germline V gene has CDR1 MNHEY and CDR2 SMNVEV (reference sequence). The CDR3 totals 12 residues. The TCR originated in a woman aged 25-40 years who had recovered from COVID-19. This chain uses TRBV27 with TRBJ2-1, with D possibly TRBD1 on 5 matching bases. The specimen sequenced was PBMCs or T cells enriched from blood (not recorded which). As DNA, the CDR3 is TGTGCCAGCAGTTTCCAGGGTAATGAGCAGTTCTTC. It translates to CASSFQGNEQFF.